The rows below give T cell receptor beta chains drawn from one sample of a study of ipilimumab plus nivolumab after autologous stem cell transplantation. Sequencing was performed with immunoSEQ multiplex PCR; in TCRdb, only in-frame clones are kept and a portion is missing. The table lists 15,000 to 20,000 clones, 80% to 90% of them singletons. The sample was PBMCs, taken in a trial of ipilimumab plus nivolumab as post-transplant consolidation. The receptors were gathered from a male donor with diffuse large B-cell lymphoma. The CDR3 runs from the conserved cysteine through the conserved F or W. The D gene is left open where the match is weak. Clone size is stated in some rows and not others, as once, few, many or a class when expanded.

V gene	J gene	D gene	clone size	CDR3 protein	CDR3 DNA
TRBV6-1	TRBJ1-2	TRBD1	NA	CASSLQGGDGYTF	TGTGCCAGCAGCTTACAGGGGGGAGATGGCTACACCTTC
TRBV5-1	TRBJ1-2	NA	once	CASSRGQGSYGYTF	TGCGCCAGCAGCCGAGGCCAGGGCTCCTATGGCTACACCTTC
TRBV27	TRBJ1-6	NA	NA	CASRVAGRDSPLHF	TGTGCCAGCAGGGTCGCGGGGCGGGATTCACCCCTCCACTTT
TRBV19	TRBJ2-2	TRBD2	NA	CASSMGLAGLKNGELFF	TGTGCCAGTAGTATGGGACTAGCGGGGTTAAAGAACGGGGAGCTGTTTTTT
TRBV29-1	TRBJ2-1	TRBD2	few	CSVEDRASGDNEQFF	TGCAGCGTTGAAGATAGGGCTAGCGGAGACAATGAGCAGTTCTTC
TRBV4-3	TRBJ2-3	TRBD2	NA	CASSSGLAGSASTDTQYF	TGCGCCAGCAGCTCGGGACTAGCGGGGAGTGCTAGCACAGATACGCAGTATTTT
TRBV5-5	TRBJ1-1	NA	NA	CASSTRGLDTEAFF	TGTGCCAGCAGCACCCGGGGGCTAGACACTGAAGCTTTCTTT
TRBV28	TRBJ1-5	NA	NA	CASSLIGNQPQHF	TGTGCCAGCAGTTTAATTGGCAATCAGCCCCAGCATTTT
TRBV5-1	TRBJ2-1	TRBD2	NA	CASRLAESYNEQFF	TGCGCCAGCAGACTAGCGGAAAGCTACAATGAGCAGTTCTTC
TRBV2	TRBJ1-1	NA	NA	CASSSGVRNTEAFF	TGTGCCAGCAGTAGCGGGGTGAGGAACACTGAAGCTTTCTTT
TRBV7-2	TRBJ2-1	TRBD2	NA	CASSLAFTRSFSGRGEQFF	TGTGCCAGCAGCTTAGCGTTCACACGCTCGTTTAGCGGGAGGGGTGAGCAGTTCTTC
TRBV9	TRBJ1-1	TRBD1	NA	CASSVKQGAGNTEAFF	TGTGCCAGCAGCGTTAAGCAGGGGGCAGGGAACACTGAAGCTTTCTTT
TRBV5-1	TRBJ2-1	NA	NA	CASSLAAGSYNEQFF	TGCGCCAGCAGCTTGGCGGCGGGGTCCTACAATGAGCAGTTCTTC
TRBV6-5	TRBJ2-1	TRBD2	NA	CASIQASGSNEQFF	TGTGCCAGCATCCAAGCTAGCGGGAGCAATGAGCAGTTCTTC
TRBV10-1	TRBJ2-1	NA	NA	CASSGGNVYNEQFF	TGCGCCAGCAGTGGGGGGAACGTATACAATGAGCAGTTCTTC
TRBV2	TRBJ1-2	NA	NA	CASSPQWNSYGYTF	TGTGCCAGCAGCCCGCAATGGAATTCCTATGGCTACACCTTC
TRBV6-6	TRBJ1-2	TRBD1	NA	CASRRTGTGDNYGYTF	TGTGCCAGCAGACGAACCGGGACAGGGGACAACTATGGCTACACCTTC
TRBV27	TRBJ2-7	NA	NA	CASSFPGSSYEQYF	TGTGCCAGCAGTTTTCCCGGGAGTAGTTACGAGCAGTACTTC